This T cell receptor (beta chain) came from a study of cytomegalovirus exposure and HLA in healthy donors. Study summary: It was reported in a later analysis that the 120 or so validation repertoires used the same platform as the 550 to 850 first-cohort repertoires.

V was cut by 2 bases and J by 3 bases, with 11 bases left in between. Germline assignment: CDR1 MNHNS and CDR2 SASEGT. The CDR3 sequence is 15 residues long. This clone was observed many times. Only in-frame clones appear in the TCRdb table, and some are missing; sequencing was by immunoSEQ multiplex PCR. This table has roughly 70,000 clones, roughly 94% appearing once. The chain recombines TRBV6-1 with TRBJ2-1, with D unresolved. The receptor comes from a man aged 18 to 30 in good health and CMV-seropositive. The sequencing sample was made of PBMCs. DNA of the CDR3: TGTGCCAGCAGTGAATCGGGTGGTAGCTACAATGAGCAGTTCTTC. Protein sequence: CASSESGGSYNEQFF.